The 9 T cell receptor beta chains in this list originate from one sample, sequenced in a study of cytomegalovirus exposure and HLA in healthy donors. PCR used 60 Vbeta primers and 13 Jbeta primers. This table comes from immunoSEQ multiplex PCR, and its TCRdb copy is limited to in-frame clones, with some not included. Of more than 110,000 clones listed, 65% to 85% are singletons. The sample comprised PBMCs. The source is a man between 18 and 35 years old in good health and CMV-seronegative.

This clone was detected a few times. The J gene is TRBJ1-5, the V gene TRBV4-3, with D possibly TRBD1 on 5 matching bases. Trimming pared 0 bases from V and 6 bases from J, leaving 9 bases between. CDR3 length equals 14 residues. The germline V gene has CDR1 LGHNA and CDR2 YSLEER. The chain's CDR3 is CASSQDLGGQPQHF. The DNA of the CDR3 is TGCGCCAGCAGCCAAGATCTGGGGGGTCAGCCCCAGCATTTT.

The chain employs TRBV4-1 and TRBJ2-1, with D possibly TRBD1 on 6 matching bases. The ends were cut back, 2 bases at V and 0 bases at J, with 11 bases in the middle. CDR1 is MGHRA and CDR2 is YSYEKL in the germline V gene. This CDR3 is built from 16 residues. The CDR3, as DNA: TGCGCCAGCAGCCAACACCAGGGGACCTCCTACAATGAGCAGTTCTTC. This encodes CASSQHQGTSYNEQFF.

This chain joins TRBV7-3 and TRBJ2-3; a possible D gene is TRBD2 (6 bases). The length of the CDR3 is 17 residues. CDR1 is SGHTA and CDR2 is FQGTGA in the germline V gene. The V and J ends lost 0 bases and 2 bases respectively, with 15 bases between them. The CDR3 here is CASSLTSQSGHTDTQYF. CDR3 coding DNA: TGTGCCAGCAGCTTAACGAGTCAGAGCGGGCACACAGATACGCAGTATTTT.

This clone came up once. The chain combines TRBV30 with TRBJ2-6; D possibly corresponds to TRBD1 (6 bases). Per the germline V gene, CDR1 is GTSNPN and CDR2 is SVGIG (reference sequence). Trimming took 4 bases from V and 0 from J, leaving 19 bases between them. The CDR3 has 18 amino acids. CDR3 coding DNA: TGTGCCTGGATCAATTGGGGGCAGGTTAGCTCTGGGGCCAACGTCCTGACTTTC. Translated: CAWINWGQVSSGANVLTF. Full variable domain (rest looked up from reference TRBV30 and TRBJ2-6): SQTIHQWPATLVQPVGSPLSLECTVEGTSNPNLYWYRQAAGRGLQLLFYSVGIGQISSEVPQNLSASRPQDRQFILSSKKLLLSDSGFYLCAWINWGQVSSGANVLTFGAGSRLTVL.

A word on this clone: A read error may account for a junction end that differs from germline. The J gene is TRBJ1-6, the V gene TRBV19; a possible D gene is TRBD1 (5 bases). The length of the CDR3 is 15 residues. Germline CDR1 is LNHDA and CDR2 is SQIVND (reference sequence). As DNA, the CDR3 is TGTGCCTGTAGCCCCGACAGTACTTATAATTCACCCCTCCACTTT. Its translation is CACSPDSTYNSPLHF.

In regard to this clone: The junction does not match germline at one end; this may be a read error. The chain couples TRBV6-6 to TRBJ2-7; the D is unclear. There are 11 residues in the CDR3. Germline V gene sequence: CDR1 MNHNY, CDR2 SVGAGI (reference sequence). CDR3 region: CASSYWYEKYF. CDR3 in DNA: TGTGCCAGCAGTTACTGGTACGAGAAGTACTTC.

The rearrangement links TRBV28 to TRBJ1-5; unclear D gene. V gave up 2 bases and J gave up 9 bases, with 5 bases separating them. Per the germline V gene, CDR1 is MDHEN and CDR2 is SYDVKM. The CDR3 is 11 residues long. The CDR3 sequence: CASSLNRPQHF. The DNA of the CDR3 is TGTGCCAGCAGTTTAAATAGGCCCCAGCATTTT.

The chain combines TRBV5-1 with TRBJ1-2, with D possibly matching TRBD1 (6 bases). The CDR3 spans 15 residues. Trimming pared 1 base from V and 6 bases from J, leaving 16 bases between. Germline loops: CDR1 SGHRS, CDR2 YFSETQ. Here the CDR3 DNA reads TGCGCCAGCAGCTTGTCTTCTCCCAGGGGTGATGGCTACACCTTC. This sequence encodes CASSLSSPRGDGYTF.

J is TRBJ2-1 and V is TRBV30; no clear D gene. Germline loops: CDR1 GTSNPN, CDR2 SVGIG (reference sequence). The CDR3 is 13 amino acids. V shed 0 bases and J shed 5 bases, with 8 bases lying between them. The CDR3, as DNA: TGTGCCTGGAGTGTCTGGCAAGACAATGAGCAGTTCTTC. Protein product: CAWSVWQDNEQFF.